One sample yielded the 21 T cell receptor beta chains listed below, sequenced in a study of blood T cell repertoires in COVID-19. Repertoires were generated with immunoSEQ multiplex PCR, while TCRdb's copy carries only in-frame clones and drops some. Among 300,000 to 450,000 clones listed, 70% to 90% were seen once. The sample consisted of peripheral blood. Receptors originate from a woman in her thirties with COVID-19, enrolled during active disease.

The V call is TRBV7-8, the J call TRBJ1-1, with a possible D match to TRBD1 (5 bases). The germline V gene has CDR1 SGHVS and CDR2 FQNEAQ. V dropped 4 bases and J dropped 5 bases, with 20 bases sitting between them. The CDR3 runs to 16 residues. Here the CDR3 reads CASSSLFARGGTEAFF. The CDR3 DNA reads TGTGCCAGCAGCTCCCTCTTTGCGCGGGGGGGGACTGAAGCTTTCTTT.

The chain carries TRBV14 and TRBJ1-2; perhaps TRBD1 as D (6 bases). Germline loops: CDR1 SGHDN, CDR2 FVKESK. CDR3 size: 13 residues. Deletions cut 4 bases from V and 3 bases from J, with 9 bases between. The CDR3 loop is CASSPPGDYGYTF. The CDR3 DNA reads as TGTGCCAGCAGCCCCCCAGGGGACTATGGCTACACCTTC. The full variable domain, its missing parts supplied by reference TRBV14 and TRBJ1-2, is EAGVTQFPSHSVIEKGQTVTLRCDPISGHDNLYWYRRVMGKEIKFLLHFVKESKQDESGMPNNRFLAERTGGTYSTLKVQPAELEDSGVYFCASSPPGDYGYTFGSGTRLTVV.

In its sample, this clone was seen once. The J gene is TRBJ2-3, the V gene TRBV19; 11 bases line up with TRBD1. The germline V gene encodes CDR1 LNHDA and CDR2 SQIVND (reference sequence). The CDR3 runs 16 residues. Trimming removed 4 bases from V and 3 bases from J; junction bases left unmatched: 6. The chain's CDR3 is CASSSRGTGGTDTQYF. The CDR3 DNA reads as TGTGCCAGTAGTAGTCGGGGGACAGGGGGGACAGATACGCAGTATTTT. Full variable domain (remainder filled in from reference TRBV19 and TRBJ2-3): DGGITQSPKYLFRKEGQNVTLSCEQNLNHDAMYWYRQDPGQGLRLIYYSQIVNDFQKGDIAEGYSVSREKKESFPLTVTSAQKNPTAFYLCASSSRGTGGTDTQYFGPGTRLTVL.

The chain carries TRBV5-1 and TRBJ1-6; TRBD1 aligns across 7 bases. CDR3 size: 16 residues. CDR1 and CDR2 (germline): SGHRS, YFSETQ. V lost 0 bases and J lost 12; bases outside the gene matches: 12. The CDR3 DNA is TGCGCCAGCAGCTTGGGGACAGGTATAATTCAAGGACCCCTCCACTTT. Translation gives CASSLGTGIIQGPLHF.

The genes are TRBV19 and TRBJ2-7; tentative D call: TRBD1 (5 bases). Per the germline V gene, CDR1 is LNHDA and CDR2 is SQIVND (reference sequence). This CDR3 spans 14 amino acids. Trimming left V 7 bases short and J 7 bases short, with 20 bases between. CDR3 nucleotides: TGTGCCAGTACTGAAGGGGATCGGGCAGGAGAGCAGTACGTC. This gives the protein CASTEGDRAGEQYV.

The chain carries TRBV11-2 and TRBJ2-7; TRBD1 aligns across 10 bases. The junction had 9 bases not matched to a gene; V was cut back by 3 bases and J by 7 bases. CDR3 length: 15 residues. CDR1 SGHAT and CDR2 FQNNGV come from the germline V gene. The CDR3 region has the DNA TGTGCCAGCAGCTTGGACAGGGGGTCGACGCGGGAGCAGTACGTC. Its protein is CASSLDRGSTREQYV.

The rearrangement joins TRBV4-2 to TRBJ2-5; 12 bases are shared with TRBD2. The CDR3 has 18 amino acids. With V trimmed by 0 bases and J by 2 bases, 7 bases remained unmatched. Germline V gives CDR1 LGHNA, CDR2 YNFKEQ. The CDR3 sequence is CASSQDPGLAGKQETQYF. DNA of the CDR3: TGTGCCAGCAGCCAAGACCCTGGACTAGCGGGGAAACAAGAGACCCAGTACTTC.

The V call is TRBV18, the J call TRBJ1-2, with D perhaps TRBD1 (6 bases). Trimming shortened V by 2 bases and J by 3 bases, and 7 bases separated the two germline ends. The length of the CDR3 is 13 residues. Germline CDR1 KGHSH, CDR2 LQKENI. Written as DNA, the CDR3 is TGTGCCAGCTCACCAAAGGGGGACTATGGCTACACCTTC. Translated, it gives CASSPKGDYGYTF. The whole variable domain, remainder taken from reference TRBV18 and TRBJ1-2, is NAGVMQNPRHLVRRRGQEARLRCSPMKGHSHVYWYRQLPEEGLKFMVYLQKENIIDESGMPKERFSAEFPKEGPSILRIQQVVRGDSAAYFCASSPKGDYGYTFGSGTRLTVV.

This clone appeared a single time. The chain carries TRBV30 and TRBJ1-5, with 8 bases matching TRBD1. Germline V gives CDR1 GTSNPN, CDR2 SVGIG (reference sequence). V lost 0 bases, J lost 6 bases, and 10 bases stayed unmatched. This CDR3 region has 16 residues. Here the CDR3 reads CAWSVRRQGRTQPQHF. CDR3 DNA sequence: TGTGCCTGGAGTGTACGGCGACAGGGGCGAACTCAGCCCCAGCATTTT.

V is TRBV2 and J is TRBJ2-1, with 7 bases identical to TRBD2. V lost 4 bases to trimming and J lost 7 bases; unmatched junction nucleotides: 1. The germline CDR1 and CDR2 sequences are SNHLY and FYNNEI. The CDR3 is 12 residues long. CDR3 DNA sequence: TGTGCCAGCAGTGTCGGGGGGAATGAGCAGTTCTTC. Encoded protein: CASSVGGNEQFF.

The V gene is TRBV10-3, the J gene TRBJ2-3, with TRBD2 as a possible D gene (6 bases). V was shortened by 7 bases and J by 1 base, with 24 bases between the two germline ends. This CDR3 comprises 18 residues. The germline CDR1 and CDR2 sequences are ENHRY and SYGVKD. The CDR3 bases are TGTGCCATCAAAGACCCGGGTCGGCAGGGCGGGGGCACAGATACGCAGTATTTT. It codes for CAIKDPGRQGGGTDTQYF.

CDR3 sequence reads: CASSFTDASYEQYF. In DNA form, the CDR3 reads TGTGCCAGCAGCTTCACAGATGCCTCCTACGAGCAGTACTTC. The rearrangement links TRBV7-2 to TRBJ2-7; no definite D call. CDR1 is SGHTA and CDR2 is FQGNSA in the germline V gene. The CDR3 sequence is 14 residues long. V dropped 3 bases and J dropped 0 bases, with 9 bases sitting between them.

V gene TRBV7-2 combines with J gene TRBJ2-1, with TRBD1 identical over 9 bases. With 5 bases clipped from V and 8 bases from J, the junction kept 13 bases outside the gene matches. There are 16 residues in the CDR3. Germline CDR1 reads SGHTA; CDR2 reads FQGNSA. The CDR3 loop is CASSSLTGGKGDEQFF. CDR3 sequence (DNA): TGTGCCAGCAGCAGCTTGACAGGGGGAAAAGGCGATGAGCAGTTCTTC.

The chain links TRBV10-3 to TRBJ1-1; D is uncertain. The V gene lost 9 bases and the J gene lost 0 bases, with 11 bases spanning the gap. The CDR3 is 13 amino acids. The V gene's germline CDR1 is ENHRY and CDR2 SYGVKD. CDR3 nucleotides: TGTGCCATTCTAAAGGAGGTGAACACTGAAGCTTTCTTT. As protein: CAILKEVNTEAFF.

The chain uses TRBV30 and TRBJ2-1; TRBD2 matches 7 bases. Per germline, CDR1 GTSNPN and CDR2 SVGIG (reference sequence). Losses at the gene ends were 3 bases for V and 9 bases for J; bases not matched to a gene: 11. The CDR3 is made up of 14 amino acids. This CDR3 reads CAWRALAETAEQFF. Written as DNA, the CDR3 is TGTGCCTGGAGGGCCCTAGCGGAGACCGCTGAGCAGTTCTTC.

The chain has TRBV5-1 and TRBJ1-1; 10 nucleotides align to TRBD1. The CDR3 totals 16 residues. Germline CDR1 is SGHRS and CDR2 is YFSETQ. After removal of 2 bases from V and 2 bases from J, the junction contained 6 bases not matched to a gene. The CDR3 DNA follows: TGCGCCAGCAGCTTTGGGACAGGGGTCCGTAACACTGAAGCTTTCTTT. As protein: CASSFGTGVRNTEAFF.

The gene calls are TRBV5-8 and TRBJ2-5; 7 bases are a match to TRBD2. CDR1 SGHTS and CDR2 YDEGEE come from the germline V gene. Trimming took 1 base from V and 4 from J; bases not matched to a gene: 7. The CDR3 consists of 15 residues. Here the CDR3 reads CASSLRLSGGETQYF. The CDR3 coding sequence is TGTGCCAGCAGCTTGAGGCTTTCGGGAGGAGAGACCCAGTACTTC. Full variable domain (outside the CDR3, taken from reference TRBV5-8 and TRBJ2-5): EAGVTQSPTHLIKTRGQQATLRCSPISGHTSVYWYQQALGLGLQFLLWYDEGEERNRGNFPPRFSGRQFPNYSSELNVNALELEDSALYLCASSLRLSGGETQYFGPGTRLLVL.

This clone was seen once. The CDR3 DNA reads TGCGCCAGCAGCTTACAGGGAGAACCCTCAGATACGCAGTATTTT. Its protein is CASSLQGEPSDTQYF. The chain is built from TRBV5-1 and TRBJ2-3; D perhaps matches TRBD1 (6 bases). The CDR3 loop spans 15 amino acids. Germline V lookup: CDR1 SGHRS, CDR2 YFSETQ. V lost 2 bases and J 4 bases, leaving 14 bases between the germline ends.

J is TRBJ1-1 and V is TRBV7-2; TRBD1 agrees at 7 bases. V lost 3 bases and J lost 5; bases outside the gene matches: 9. This CDR3 spans 15 amino acids. Germline lookup yields CDR1 SGHTA and CDR2 FQGNSA. CDR3: CASSFVGRGLTEAFF. The CDR3 region has the DNA TGTGCCAGCAGCTTCGTCGGTAGGGGGCTTACTGAAGCTTTCTTT.

The rearrangement joins TRBV18 to TRBJ1-2; D is possibly TRBD1 (5 bases). The V gene's germline CDR1 is KGHSH and CDR2 LQKENI. V lost 1 base to trimming and J lost 4 bases, with 13 bases between them. The CDR3 is 15 amino acids. The CDR3 DNA follows: TGTGCCAGCTCACCACAGGATGGAAGGGGCTATGGCTACACCTTC. The encoded protein is CASSPQDGRGYGYTF. Complete variable domain (other parts from reference TRBV18 and TRBJ1-2): NAGVMQNPRHLVRRRGQEARLRCSPMKGHSHVYWYRQLPEEGLKFMVYLQKENIIDESGMPKERFSAEFPKEGPSILRIQQVVRGDSAAYFCASSPQDGRGYGYTFGSGTRLTVV.

The chain is built from TRBV5-1 and TRBJ2-1; D is possibly TRBD1 (5 bases). The CDR3 covers 16 residues. CDR1 and CDR2 (germline): SGHRS, YFSETQ. With 5 bases removed from V and 0 bases from J, the gap between germline ends came to 15 bases. CDR3 protein: CASRRQGTASYNEQFF. DNA for the CDR3: TGCGCCAGCAGACGTCAGGGAACGGCCTCCTACAATGAGCAGTTCTTC.